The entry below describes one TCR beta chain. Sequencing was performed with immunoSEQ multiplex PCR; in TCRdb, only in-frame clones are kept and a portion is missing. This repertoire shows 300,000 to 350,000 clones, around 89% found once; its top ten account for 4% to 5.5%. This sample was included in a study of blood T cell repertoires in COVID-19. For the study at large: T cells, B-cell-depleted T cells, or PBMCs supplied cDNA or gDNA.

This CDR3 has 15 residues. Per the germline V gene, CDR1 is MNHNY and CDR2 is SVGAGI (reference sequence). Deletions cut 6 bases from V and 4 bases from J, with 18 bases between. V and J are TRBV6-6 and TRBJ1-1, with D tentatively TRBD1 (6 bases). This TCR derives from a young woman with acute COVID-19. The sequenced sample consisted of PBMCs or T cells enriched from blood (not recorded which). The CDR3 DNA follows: TGTGCCAGCAGCACAGACGGACAGACGGGCACTGAAGCTTTCTTT. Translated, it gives CASSTDGQTGTEAFF.